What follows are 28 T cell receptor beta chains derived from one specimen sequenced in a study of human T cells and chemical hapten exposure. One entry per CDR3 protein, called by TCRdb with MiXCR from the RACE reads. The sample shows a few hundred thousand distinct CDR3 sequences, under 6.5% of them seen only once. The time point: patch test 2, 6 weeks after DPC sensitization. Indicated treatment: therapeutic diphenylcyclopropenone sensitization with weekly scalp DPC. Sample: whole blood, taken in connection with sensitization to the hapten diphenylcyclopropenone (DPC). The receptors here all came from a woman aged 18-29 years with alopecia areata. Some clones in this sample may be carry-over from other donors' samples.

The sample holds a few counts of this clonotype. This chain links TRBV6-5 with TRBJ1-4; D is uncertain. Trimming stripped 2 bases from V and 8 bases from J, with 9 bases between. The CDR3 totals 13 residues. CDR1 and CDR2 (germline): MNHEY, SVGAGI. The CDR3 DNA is TGTGCCAGCAGTTACAAGACACGGGAAAAACTGTTTTTT. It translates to CASSYKTREKLFF.

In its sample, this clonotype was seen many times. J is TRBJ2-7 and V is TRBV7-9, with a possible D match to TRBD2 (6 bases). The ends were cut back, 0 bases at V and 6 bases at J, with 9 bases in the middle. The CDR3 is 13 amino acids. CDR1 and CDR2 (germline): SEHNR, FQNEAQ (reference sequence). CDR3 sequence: CASSLARGSEQYF. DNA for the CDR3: TGTGCCAGCAGCTTAGCACGGGGGTCCGAGCAGTACTTC.

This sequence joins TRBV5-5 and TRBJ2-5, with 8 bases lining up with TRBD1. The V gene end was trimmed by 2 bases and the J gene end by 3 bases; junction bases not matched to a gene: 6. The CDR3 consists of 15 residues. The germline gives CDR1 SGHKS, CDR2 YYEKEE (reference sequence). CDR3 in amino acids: CASSLHADREETQYF. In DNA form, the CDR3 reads TGTGCCAGCAGCTTACATGCGGACAGGGAAGAGACCCAGTACTTC.

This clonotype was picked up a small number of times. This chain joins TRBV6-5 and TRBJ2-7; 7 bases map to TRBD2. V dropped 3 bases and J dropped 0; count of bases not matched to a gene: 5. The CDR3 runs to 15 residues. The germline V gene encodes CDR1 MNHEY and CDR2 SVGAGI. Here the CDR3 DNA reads TGTGCCAGCAGTTATCGGGGGGAAAGCTCCTACGAGCAGTACTTC. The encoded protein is CASSYRGESSYEQYF.

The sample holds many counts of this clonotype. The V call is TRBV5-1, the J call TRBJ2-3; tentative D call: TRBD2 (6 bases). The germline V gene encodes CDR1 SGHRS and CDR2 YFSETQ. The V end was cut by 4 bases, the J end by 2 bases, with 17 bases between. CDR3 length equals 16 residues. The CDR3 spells CASSPRTGGITDTQYF. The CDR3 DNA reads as TGCGCCAGCAGCCCAAGGACCGGGGGAATCACAGATACGCAGTATTTT.

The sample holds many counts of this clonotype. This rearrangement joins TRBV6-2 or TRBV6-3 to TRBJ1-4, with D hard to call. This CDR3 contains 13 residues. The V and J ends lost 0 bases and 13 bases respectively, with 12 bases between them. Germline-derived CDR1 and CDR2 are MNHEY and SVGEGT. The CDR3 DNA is TGTGCCAGCAGTTACTCGTTGGAGGGTAGACTGTTTTTT. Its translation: CASSYSLEGRLFF.

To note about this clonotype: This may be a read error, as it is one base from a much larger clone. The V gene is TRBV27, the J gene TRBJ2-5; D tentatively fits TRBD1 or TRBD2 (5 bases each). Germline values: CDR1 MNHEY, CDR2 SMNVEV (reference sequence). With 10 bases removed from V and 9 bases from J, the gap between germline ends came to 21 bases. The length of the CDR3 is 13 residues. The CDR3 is CATAQGPFGAQYF. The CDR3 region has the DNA TGTGCCACCGCGCAGGGCCCCTTCGGGGCCCAGTACTTC.

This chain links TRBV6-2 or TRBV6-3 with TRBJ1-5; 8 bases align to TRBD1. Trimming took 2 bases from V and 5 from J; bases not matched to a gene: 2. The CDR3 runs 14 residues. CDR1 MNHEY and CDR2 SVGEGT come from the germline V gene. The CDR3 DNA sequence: TGTGCCAGCAGTTACCAGGGGGCATATCAGCCCCAGCATTTT. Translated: CASSYQGAYQPQHF.

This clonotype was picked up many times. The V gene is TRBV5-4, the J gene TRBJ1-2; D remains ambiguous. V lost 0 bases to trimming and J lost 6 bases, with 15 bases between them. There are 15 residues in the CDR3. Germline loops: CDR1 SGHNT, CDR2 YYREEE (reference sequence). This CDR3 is CASSLGAGQTDGYTF. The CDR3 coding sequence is TGTGCCAGCAGCTTGGGCGCCGGGCAGACCGATGGCTACACCTTC.

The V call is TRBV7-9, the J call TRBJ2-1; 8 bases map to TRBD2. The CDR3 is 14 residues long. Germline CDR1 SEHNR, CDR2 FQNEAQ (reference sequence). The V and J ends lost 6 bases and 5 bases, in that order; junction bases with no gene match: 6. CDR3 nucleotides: TGTGCCAGCAGTACGCGCGGGGGGCACAATGAGCAGTTCTTC. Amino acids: CASSTRGGHNEQFF.

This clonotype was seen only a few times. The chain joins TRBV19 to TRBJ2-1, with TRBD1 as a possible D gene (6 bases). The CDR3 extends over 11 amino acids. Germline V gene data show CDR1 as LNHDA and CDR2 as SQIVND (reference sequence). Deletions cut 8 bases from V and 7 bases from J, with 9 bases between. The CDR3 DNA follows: TGTGCCAGTTCCGGGACAAATGAGCAGTTCTTC. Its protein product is CASSGTNEQFF.

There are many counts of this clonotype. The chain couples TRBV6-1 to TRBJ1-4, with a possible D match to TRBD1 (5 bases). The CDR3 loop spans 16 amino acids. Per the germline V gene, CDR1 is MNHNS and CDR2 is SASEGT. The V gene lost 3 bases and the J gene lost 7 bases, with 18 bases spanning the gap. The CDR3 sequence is CASSDTVGQGFEKLFF. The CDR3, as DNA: TGTGCCAGCAGTGACACAGTCGGGCAGGGTTTTGAAAAACTGTTTTTT.

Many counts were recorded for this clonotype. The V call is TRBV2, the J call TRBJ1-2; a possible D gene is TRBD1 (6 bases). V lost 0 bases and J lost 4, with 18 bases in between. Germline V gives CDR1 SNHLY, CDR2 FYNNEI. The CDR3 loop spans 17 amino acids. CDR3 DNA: TGTGCCAGCAGTGAAGCGCTTGAAGGACAGAAGGTCTATGGCTACACCTTC. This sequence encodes CASSEALEGQKVYGYTF. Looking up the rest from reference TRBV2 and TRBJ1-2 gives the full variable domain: EPEVTQTPSHQVTQMGQEVILRCVPISNHLYFYWYRQILGQKVEFLVSFYNNEISEKSEIFDDQFSVERPDGSNFTLKIRSTKLEDSAMYFCASSEALEGQKVYGYTFGSGTRLTVV.

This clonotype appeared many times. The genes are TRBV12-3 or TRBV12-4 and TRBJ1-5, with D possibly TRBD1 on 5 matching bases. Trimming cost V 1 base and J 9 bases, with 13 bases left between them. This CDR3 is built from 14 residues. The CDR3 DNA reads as TGTGCCAGCAGTTTAGAAATAGGGGCATCGCCCCAGCATTTT. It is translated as CASSLEIGASPQHF.

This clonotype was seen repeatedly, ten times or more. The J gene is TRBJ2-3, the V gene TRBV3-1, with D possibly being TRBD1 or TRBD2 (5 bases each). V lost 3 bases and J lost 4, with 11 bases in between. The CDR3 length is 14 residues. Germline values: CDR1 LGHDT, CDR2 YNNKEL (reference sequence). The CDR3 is CASSQRDPSDTQYF. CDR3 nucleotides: TGTGCCAGCAGCCAGAGGGACCCCTCAGATACGCAGTATTTT.

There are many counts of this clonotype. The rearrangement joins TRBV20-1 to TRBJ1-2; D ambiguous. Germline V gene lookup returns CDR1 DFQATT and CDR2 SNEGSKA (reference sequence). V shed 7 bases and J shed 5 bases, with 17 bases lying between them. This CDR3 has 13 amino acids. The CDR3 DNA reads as TGCAGTGTCAAAAATGAATTCTTTTATGGCTACACCTTC. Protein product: CSVKNEFFYGYTF.

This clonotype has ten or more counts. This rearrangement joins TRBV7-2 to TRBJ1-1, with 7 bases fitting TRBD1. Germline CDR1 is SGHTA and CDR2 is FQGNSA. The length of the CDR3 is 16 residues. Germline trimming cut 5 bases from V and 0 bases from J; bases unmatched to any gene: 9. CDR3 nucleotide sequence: TGTGCCAGCAGCCGTACAGGGGTCCTCATGAACACTGAAGCTTTCTTT. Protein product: CASSRTGVLMNTEAFF.

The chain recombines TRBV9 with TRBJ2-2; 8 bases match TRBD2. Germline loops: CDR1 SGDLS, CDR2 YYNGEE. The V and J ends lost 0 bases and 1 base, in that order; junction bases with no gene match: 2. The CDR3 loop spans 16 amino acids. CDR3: CASSVELAVNTGELFF. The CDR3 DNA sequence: TGTGCCAGCAGCGTAGAACTAGCGGTGAACACCGGGGAGCTGTTTTTT.

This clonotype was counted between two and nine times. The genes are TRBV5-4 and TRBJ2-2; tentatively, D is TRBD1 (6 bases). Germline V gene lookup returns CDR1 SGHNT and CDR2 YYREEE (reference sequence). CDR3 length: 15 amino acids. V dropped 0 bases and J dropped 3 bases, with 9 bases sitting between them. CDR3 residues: CASSLESGDTGELFF. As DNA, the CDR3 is TGTGCCAGCAGCTTGGAATCAGGGGACACCGGGGAGCTGTTTTTT.

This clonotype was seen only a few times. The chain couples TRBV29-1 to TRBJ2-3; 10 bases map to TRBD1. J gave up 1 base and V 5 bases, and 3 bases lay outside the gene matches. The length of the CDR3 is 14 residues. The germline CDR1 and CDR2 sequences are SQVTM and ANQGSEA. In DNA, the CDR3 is TGCAGCGTTTCCGGACAGGGGGGCACAGATACGCAGTATTTT. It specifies CSVSGQGGTDTQYF.

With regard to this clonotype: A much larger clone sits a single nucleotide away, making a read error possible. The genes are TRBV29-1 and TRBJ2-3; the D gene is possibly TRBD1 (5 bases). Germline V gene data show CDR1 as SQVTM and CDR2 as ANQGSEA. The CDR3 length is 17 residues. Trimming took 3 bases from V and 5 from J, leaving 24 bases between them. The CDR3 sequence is CSVDLGPLEIGIDTQYF. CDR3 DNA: TGCAGCGTTGATTTGGGGCCCTTGGAGATTGGCATAGATACGCAGTATTTT.

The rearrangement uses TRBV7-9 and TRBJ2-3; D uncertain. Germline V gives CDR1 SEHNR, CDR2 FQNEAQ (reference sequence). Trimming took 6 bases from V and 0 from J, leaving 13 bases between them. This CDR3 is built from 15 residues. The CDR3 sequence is CASRPYPSSTDTQYF. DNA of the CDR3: TGTGCCAGCAGACCCTACCCTTCTAGCACAGATACGCAGTATTTT.

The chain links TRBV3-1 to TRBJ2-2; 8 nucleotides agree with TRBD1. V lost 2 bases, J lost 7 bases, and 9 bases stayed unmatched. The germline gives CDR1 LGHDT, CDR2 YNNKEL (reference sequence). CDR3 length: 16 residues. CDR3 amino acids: CASSQLPTGDGGELFF. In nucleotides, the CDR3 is TGTGCCAGCAGCCAACTCCCGACAGGGGATGGCGGGGAGCTGTTTTTT.

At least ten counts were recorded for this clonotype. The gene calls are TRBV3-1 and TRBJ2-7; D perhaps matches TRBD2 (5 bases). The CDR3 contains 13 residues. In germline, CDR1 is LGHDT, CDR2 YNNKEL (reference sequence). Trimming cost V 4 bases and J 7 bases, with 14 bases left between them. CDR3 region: CASSLRGGGEQYF. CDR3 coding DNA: TGTGCCAGCAGCCTCCGTGGAGGCGGAGAGCAGTACTTC.

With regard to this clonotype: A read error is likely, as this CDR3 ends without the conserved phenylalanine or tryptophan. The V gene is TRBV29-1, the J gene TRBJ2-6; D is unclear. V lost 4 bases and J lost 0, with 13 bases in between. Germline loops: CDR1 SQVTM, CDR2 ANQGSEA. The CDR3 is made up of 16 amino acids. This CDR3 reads CSVGISLSSGANVLTS. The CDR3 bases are TGCAGCGTTGGCATTAGCCTAAGCTCTGGGGCCAACGTCCTGACTTCC.

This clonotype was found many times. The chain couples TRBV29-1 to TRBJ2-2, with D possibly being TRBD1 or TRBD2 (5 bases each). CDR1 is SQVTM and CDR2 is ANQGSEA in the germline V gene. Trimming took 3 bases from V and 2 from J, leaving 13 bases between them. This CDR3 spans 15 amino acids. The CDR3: CSVDFGTDNTGELFF. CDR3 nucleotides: TGCAGCGTTGATTTCGGGACCGACAACACCGGGGAGCTGTTTTTT.

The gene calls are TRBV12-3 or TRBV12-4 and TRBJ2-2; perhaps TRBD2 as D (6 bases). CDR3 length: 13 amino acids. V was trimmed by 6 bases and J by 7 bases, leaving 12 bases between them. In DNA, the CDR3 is TGTGCCAGCAGCCGGGCGCGGGGCGGGGAGCTGTTTTTT. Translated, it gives CASSRARGGELFF.

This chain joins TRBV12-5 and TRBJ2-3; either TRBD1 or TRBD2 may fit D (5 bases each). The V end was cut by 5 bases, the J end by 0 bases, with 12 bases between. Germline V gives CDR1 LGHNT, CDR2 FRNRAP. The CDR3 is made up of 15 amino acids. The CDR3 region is CASGPPGPSTDTQYF. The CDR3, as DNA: TGTGCTAGTGGTCCCCCGGGGCCCAGCACAGATACGCAGTATTTT.